This T cell receptor (beta chain) was identified during a study of T cells in Graves' hyperthyroidism and ophthalmopathy. The V and J ends lost 6 bases and 4 bases respectively, with 12 bases between them. Germline values: CDR1 SNHLY, CDR2 FYNNEI. The CDR3 has 14 amino acids. Whole-study findings and limits: Before onset, ophthalmopathy was predicted by the model a median around 6 months earlier. Blood also showed most of the thyroid clonotypes that were expanded above 0.001.

RNA transcripts were the template for amplifying TCR beta CDR3 regions. The primer set for the first-round RT-PCR of the TCR CDR3 was HTBI. TCRdb reprocessed the multiplex PCR reads with MiXCR, giving one entry per CDR3 protein. The sample carries over 500,000 distinct CDR3 sequences, about 45% recorded once. This clonotype has just one count. Its matching antigen is unknown. The genes are TRBV2 and TRBJ1-4; D remains ambiguous. The sequenced material came from peripheral blood or thyroid tissue (not recorded which). The TCR comes from an adult woman with Graves' disease, either hyperthyroidism or ophthalmopathy (not recorded which). The CDR3: CASSLGSGNEKLFF. In DNA form, the CDR3 reads TGTGCCAGCAGCTTGGGGTCTGGTAATGAAAAACTGTTTTTT. The variable domain in full, with the rest retrieved from reference TRBV2 and TRBJ1-4, is EPEVTQTPSHQVTQMGQEVILRCVPISNHLYFYWYRQILGQKVEFLVSFYNNEISEKSEIFDDQFSVERPDGSNFTLKIRSTKLEDSAMYFCASSLGSGNEKLFFGSGTQLSVL.